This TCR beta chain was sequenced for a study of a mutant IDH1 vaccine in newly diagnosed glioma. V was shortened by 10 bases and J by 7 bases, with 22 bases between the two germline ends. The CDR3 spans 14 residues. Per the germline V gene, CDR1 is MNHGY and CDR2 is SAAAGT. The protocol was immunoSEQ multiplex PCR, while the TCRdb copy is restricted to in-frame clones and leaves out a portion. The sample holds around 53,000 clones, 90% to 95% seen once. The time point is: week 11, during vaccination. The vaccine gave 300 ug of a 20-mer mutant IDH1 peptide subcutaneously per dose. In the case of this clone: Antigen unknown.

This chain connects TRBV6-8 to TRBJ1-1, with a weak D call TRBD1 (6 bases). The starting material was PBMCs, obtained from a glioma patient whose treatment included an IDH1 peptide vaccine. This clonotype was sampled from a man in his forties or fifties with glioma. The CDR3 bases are TGTGCCAAAAACAGGGACTTGCAGGCCGGTGAAGCTTTCTTT. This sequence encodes CAKNRDLQAGEAFF.